The 5 T cell receptor beta chains below come from one sample, sequenced in a study of blood T cell repertoires in COVID-19. Sequencing was performed with immunoSEQ multiplex PCR; in TCRdb, only in-frame clones are kept and a portion is missing. The sample has around 85,000 clones; 85% to 90% are singletons. The sequencing input was peripheral blood. Receptor source: a woman older than 75 with active or convalescent COVID-19.

This chain joins TRBV3-1 (or the pseudogene TRBV3-2) and TRBJ1-4; D is ambiguous. CDR1 is LGHDT, CDR2 YNNKEL, per germline (reference sequence). The CDR3 runs to 13 residues. V lost 4 bases and J lost 6, with 9 bases in between. The CDR3 nucleotides are TGTGCCAGCAGCCCCGAGATTGATGAAAAACTGTTTTTT. Its translation is CASSPEIDEKLFF.

This clone was detected once. The V and J genes are TRBV7-9 and TRBJ2-3; weak D call: TRBD2 (5 bases). The V gene's germline CDR1 is SEHNR and CDR2 FQNEAQ (reference sequence). V lost 6 bases to trimming and J lost 6 bases, with 13 bases between them. CDR3 size: 13 residues. In nucleotides, the CDR3 is TGTGCCAGCAGTTTAAACGGGGAGGATACGCAGTATTTT. Protein: CASSLNGEDTQYF. Full variable domain (outside the CDR3, taken from reference TRBV7-9 and TRBJ2-3): DTGVSQNPRHKITKRGQNVTFRCDPISEHNRLYWYRQTLGQGPEFLTYFQNEAQLEKSRLLSDRFSAERPKGSFSTLEIQRTEQGDSAMYLCASSLNGEDTQYFGPGTRLTVL.

The chain links TRBV9 to TRBJ2-7, with TRBD1 matching 10 bases. J lost 6 bases, V lost 0 bases, and 6 bases had no gene match. Per germline, CDR1 SGDLS and CDR2 YYNGEE. The CDR3 sequence is 15 residues long. This CDR3 reads CASSVGGQGSSEQYF. Written as DNA, the CDR3 is TGTGCCAGCAGCGTAGGGGGACAGGGGTCGTCCGAGCAGTACTTC.

V and J are TRBV4-3 and TRBJ2-3; 9 nucleotides align to TRBD2. Trimming at V came to 6 bases and at J to 6 bases, leaving 10 bases not matched to a gene. CDR1 and CDR2 (germline): LGHNA, YSLEER. This CDR3 region has 15 residues. The DNA of the CDR3 is TGCGCCAGCAGACGGACTAGCGTCACGGGGGATACGCAGTATTTT. Translation gives CASRRTSVTGDTQYF.

Notes on this clone: At the DNA level, this CDR3 is encoded by other sequences in the same sample as well. The V gene is TRBV6-5, the J gene TRBJ1-5; 7 bases are a match to TRBD1. V trimming: 6 bases; J trimming: 0 bases; junction bases outside the gene matches: 5. CDR1 MNHEY and CDR2 SVGAGI come from the germline V gene. This CDR3 has 15 residues. The CDR3 region is CASSRDRYSNQPQHF. CDR3 sequence (DNA): TGTGCCAGCAGCCGGGACAGATATAGCAATCAGCCCCAGCATTTT.